This T cell receptor beta chain was recorded in a study of Tregs in tolerant kidney transplant recipients. General observations from the study: Biological reproducibility was not directly addressed, but technical replication error appeared minimal.

Related graft donors supplied nonmyeloablative bone marrow transplants, and mixed chimerism was transient. Data came from immunoSEQ multiplex PCR; TCRdb stores just in-frame clones and leaves some out. The sample lists roughly 64,000 clones; approximately 87% were seen once. The CDR3 length is 16 residues. The trim removed 8 bases at V and 0 bases at J, leaving 9 bases unmatched. Germline loops: CDR1 SGHNT, CDR2 YENEEA. A word on this clone: The antigen is undetermined.

The clonotype was recovered from a human patient who received a combined kidney and bone marrow transplant. Among the T cells, some may be from the graft donor. This chain connects TRBV11-3 to TRBJ2-7; the match to TRBD2 covers 11 bases. The starting material was CD4+ T cells from blood (PBMCs), obtained 6 months after the transplant. The CDR3 loop reads CASGGGLADSSYEQYF. The CDR3 bases are TGTGCCAGCGGTGGGGGACTAGCGGATTCCTCCTACGAGCAGTACTTC.